These 23 T cell receptor beta chains originate from one sample sequenced in a study of T cells in tumors after PD-1 blockade. The table came from immunoSEQ multiplex PCR; TCRdb's copy has only in-frame clones and leaves some out. The data contain approximately 47,000 clones, roughly 80% of them singletons. The specimen comprised PBMCs, sampled before anti-PD-1 therapy. The origin of the receptors is a human donor with advanced basal cell or squamous cell carcinoma (not recorded which).

This clone was seen a handful of times. The gene calls are TRBV5-1 and TRBJ1-1; a weak D match, TRBD1 (6 bases). Trimming left V 0 bases short and J 4 bases short, with 16 bases between. Germline-derived CDR1 and CDR2 are SGHRS and YFSETQ. This CDR3 has 16 amino acids. CDR3: CASSLAARGGGTEAFF. The CDR3 nucleotides are TGCGCCAGCAGCTTGGCCGCGCGAGGGGGAGGCACTGAAGCTTTCTTT.

The chain recombines TRBV3-1 (or the pseudogene TRBV3-2) with TRBJ1-2; TRBD1 is a possible D gene (6 bases). CDR1 and CDR2 from the germline V gene are LGHDT and YNNKEL (reference sequence). The ends were cut back, 4 bases at V and 7 bases at J, with 19 bases in the middle. The CDR3 is 15 amino acids. CDR3 nucleotides: TGTGCCAGCAGCCGTAACACAGGGACGAGAATTGGCTACACCTTC. Encoded protein: CASSRNTGTRIGYTF.

The CDR3 DNA follows: TGTGCCAGCAGTTACACCCCGGGAAGCGGGGGCTATGGCTACACCTTC. It yields the protein CASSYTPGSGGYGYTF. The V call is TRBV6-5, the J call TRBJ1-2, with D perhaps matching TRBD1 (5 bases). Germline V gene sequence: CDR1 MNHEY, CDR2 SVGAGI. The CDR3 consists of 16 residues. V lost 2 bases to trimming and J lost 4 bases, with 17 bases between them.

This clone is classed as medium-sized. The chain recombines TRBV28 with TRBJ2-2; tentative D call: TRBD1 (5 bases). The CDR3 has 15 amino acids. Germline V lookup: CDR1 MDHEN, CDR2 SYDVKM. The V gene lost 2 bases and the J gene lost 4 bases, with 11 bases spanning the gap. The CDR3 sequence: CASSLPGRRTGELFF. The CDR3, as DNA: TGTGCCAGCAGTTTACCAGGGCGGCGCACCGGGGAGCTGTTTTTT.

There are a few counts of this clone. V is TRBV27 and J is TRBJ2-5; possible D gene TRBD2, 6 bases. V lost 6 bases and J 7 bases, leaving 12 bases between the germline ends. The CDR3 spans 12 residues. The germline CDR1 and CDR2 sequences are MNHEY and SMNVEV (reference sequence). This CDR3 is CASRDSGGTQYF. The DNA of the CDR3 is TGTGCCAGCAGAGACTCCGGGGGGACCCAGTACTTC.

This rearrangement joins TRBV3-1 (or the pseudogene TRBV3-2) to TRBJ2-7; 8 nucleotides agree with TRBD1. V lost 5 bases to trimming and J lost 6 bases; unmatched junction nucleotides: 9. The CDR3 loop spans 14 amino acids. Germline CDR1 reads LGHDT; CDR2 reads YNNKEL (reference sequence). The CDR3 here is CASSLRTGWSEQYF. CDR3 sequence (DNA): TGTGCCAGCAGCTTGCGGACAGGGTGGTCCGAGCAGTACTTC.

The gene calls are TRBV6-5 and TRBJ1-1; 7 bases align to TRBD1. With V trimmed by 4 bases and J by 4 bases, 9 bases remained unmatched. Germline V gene data show CDR1 as MNHEY and CDR2 as SVGAGI. This CDR3 is built from 15 residues. CDR3 region: CASSFRQGDGTEAFF. For the CDR3, the DNA is TGTGCCAGCAGTTTTCGACAGGGAGACGGCACTGAAGCTTTCTTT.

The chain couples TRBV10-3 to TRBJ2-3; 10 nucleotides agree with TRBD1. V lost 7 bases, J lost 3 bases, and 4 bases stayed unmatched. The CDR3 spans 14 residues. Germline values: CDR1 ENHRY, CDR2 SYGVKD. The CDR3 loop is CAIIKDRGTDTQYF. As DNA, the CDR3 is TGTGCCATCATCAAGGACAGGGGGACAGATACGCAGTATTTT.

This clone was seen more than once but under ten times. J is TRBJ1-5 and V is TRBV7-9; D unclear. The V end lost 1 base, the J end lost 11 bases, and 12 bases lay between the germline ends. Germline V gives CDR1 SEHNR, CDR2 FQNEAQ (reference sequence). CDR3 length: 13 residues. Here the CDR3 DNA reads TGTGCCAGCAGCTTAGGTGTGGGTTTGGCCCAGCATTTT. Translated, it gives CASSLGVGLAQHF.

V is TRBV7-6 and J is TRBJ2-2; perhaps TRBD2 as D (6 bases). The V end was cut by 1 base, the J end by 4 bases, with 10 bases between. This CDR3 is 15 amino acids long. CDR1 SGHVS and CDR2 FNYEAQ come from the germline V gene. The CDR3 nucleotides read TGTGCCAGCAGCTTAGTCGGAGGGTTCACCGGGGAGCTGTTTTTT. This codes for CASSLVGGFTGELFF.

Remarks on this clone: The junction departs from the called germline gene at one end, perhaps through a read error. The chain recombines TRBV6-1 with TRBJ2-7, with 14 bases that match TRBD2. The CDR3 totals 16 residues. Germline loops: CDR1 MNHNS, CDR2 SASEGT. Written as DNA, the CDR3 is TGTGCCAGCAGTGACCCGGGACTAGCGGGAGTGAACGAGCGGTACTTC. Residues: CASSDPGLAGVNERYF.

V is TRBV5-1 and J is TRBJ2-5; weak D call: TRBD2 (6 bases). Trimming cost V 0 bases and J 1 base, with 10 bases left between them. Germline values: CDR1 SGHRS, CDR2 YFSETQ. CDR3 length: 15 residues. The CDR3 reads CASSLAAGGQETQYF. The CDR3 nucleotides are TGCGCCAGCAGCTTGGCTGCCGGGGGCCAAGAGACCCAGTACTTC.

The chain uses TRBV7-8 and TRBJ2-3, with D perhaps assigned TRBD1 or TRBD2 (5 bases each). The CDR3 totals 14 residues. V gave up 1 base and J gave up 3 bases, with 8 bases separating them. The germline V gene encodes CDR1 SGHVS and CDR2 FQNEAQ. The CDR3: CASSLDEGTDTQYF. The CDR3 coding sequence is TGTGCCAGCAGCTTAGATGAGGGGACAGATACGCAGTATTTT. Variable domain in full (rest from reference TRBV7-8 and TRBJ2-3): GAGVSQSPRYKVAKRGQDVALRCDPISGHVSLFWYQQALGQGPEFLTYFQNEAQLDKSGLPSDRFFAERPEGSVSTLKIQRTQQEDSAVYLCASSLDEGTDTQYFGPGTRLTVL.

The J gene is TRBJ1-2, the V gene TRBV19; D is undetermined. The CDR3 spans 17 residues. Germline CDR1 and CDR2: LNHDA and SQIVND (reference sequence). Trimming removed 0 bases at V and 6 bases at J, with 20 bases between. The DNA of the CDR3 is TGTGCCAGTAGTATAGATCCTCGACCATATAACGATCATGGCTACACCTTC. This encodes CASSIDPRPYNDHGYTF.

This sequence joins TRBV2 and TRBJ2-7; D is possibly TRBD2 (5 bases). The V end lost 2 bases, the J end lost 2 bases, and 7 bases lay between the germline ends. The V gene's germline CDR1 is SNHLY and CDR2 FYNNEI. This CDR3 has 13 residues. This CDR3 reads CASSERETYEQYF. CDR3 in DNA: TGTGCCAGCAGTGAACGGGAAACCTACGAGCAGTACTTC.

The chain links TRBV20-1 to TRBJ1-2; TRBD1 might be the D (5 bases). Germline V lookup: CDR1 DFQATT, CDR2 SNEGSKA (reference sequence). Trimming removed 3 bases from V and 4 bases from J, with 12 bases in between. The CDR3 has 13 residues. The CDR3 sequence: CSASLQDLYGYTF. CDR3 nucleotides: TGCAGTGCTAGTCTACAGGATCTCTATGGCTACACCTTC.

This chain links TRBV7-9 with TRBJ1-4; D may be TRBD1 (5 bases). This CDR3 spans 15 amino acids. The V end was cut by 0 bases, the J end by 8 bases, with 13 bases between. Germline lookup yields CDR1 SEHNR and CDR2 FQNEAQ (reference sequence). This CDR3 reads CASSLAGPAVEKLFF. For the CDR3, the DNA is TGTGCCAGCAGCTTAGCGGGGCCCGCCGTCGAAAAACTGTTTTTT. The whole variable domain, filled in from reference TRBV7-9 and TRBJ1-4, reads DTGVSQNPRHKITKRGQNVTFRCDPISEHNRLYWYRQTLGQGPEFLTYFQNEAQLEKSRLLSDRFSAERPKGSFSTLEIQRTEQGDSAMYLCASSLAGPAVEKLFFGSGTQLSVL.

The chain carries TRBV6-5 and TRBJ1-4; TRBD1 might be the D (5 bases). CDR1 MNHEY and CDR2 SVGAGI come from the germline V gene. The germline V and J ends were trimmed by 10 bases and 11 bases, with 17 bases remaining between them. The CDR3 extends over 12 amino acids. The DNA for the CDR3 is TGTGCCACATACGACAGCATGGGGAAACTGTTTTTT. Its translation is CATYDSMGKLFF.

This chain joins TRBV18 and TRBJ2-7; 7 positions agree with TRBD2. V was pared by 3 bases and J by 5 bases, with 10 bases of the junction left unmatched. The CDR3 has 15 amino acids. Germline assignment: CDR1 KGHSH and CDR2 LQKENI. The CDR3 DNA reads as TGTGCCAGCTCACCCGCTACGGGGGGTACGGACGAGCAGTACTTC. Its translation is CASSPATGGTDEQYF.

This chain links TRBV6-6 with TRBJ2-5; 10 nucleotides line up with TRBD2. The CDR3 totals 15 residues. V was clipped by 7 bases and J by 4 bases; unmatched bases: 9. Germline V gene lookup returns CDR1 MNHNY and CDR2 SVGAGI (reference sequence). CDR3 nucleotides: TGTGCCAGCAAGCGAGCGGGGGGGCCTTCAGAGACCCAGTACTTC. It is translated as CASKRAGGPSETQYF.

This chain joins TRBV7-9 and TRBJ1-4; tentatively, D is TRBD1 (6 bases). Germline CDR1 and CDR2: SEHNR and FQNEAQ (reference sequence). CDR3 length: 15 residues. The germline V and J ends were trimmed by 1 base and 6 bases, with 12 bases remaining between them. Written as DNA, the CDR3 is TGTGCCAGCAGCTTAGGCAGGGGAGGTGATGAAAAACTGTTTTTT. Translation gives CASSLGRGGDEKLFF.

This clone was observed once. The rearrangement joins TRBV7-2 to TRBJ2-2; a weak D match, TRBD2 (7 bases). V lost 6 bases, J lost 6 bases, and 20 bases lay in between. Germline V gene data show CDR1 as SGHTA and CDR2 as FQGNSA. The CDR3 is made up of 16 amino acids. CDR3 protein: CASSTPRGGVAGELFF. Written as DNA, the CDR3 is TGTGCCAGCAGTACTCCTAGGGGGGGTGTAGCCGGGGAGCTGTTTTTT.

The chain links TRBV28 to TRBJ2-7; maybe TRBD2 (5 bases). Trimming removed 8 bases from V and 0 bases from J, with 20 bases in between. The germline CDR1 and CDR2 sequences are MDHEN and SYDVKM. The CDR3 is 16 residues long. The CDR3, as DNA: TGTGCCAGCGAGGGCGGATCCGCCGAAAGCTCCTACGAGCAGTACTTC. Amino acid sequence: CASEGGSAESSYEQYF.